Following are 13 T cell receptor beta chains from one sample sequenced in a study of T cell responses to AZD1222 COVID-19 vaccine. This table comes from immunoSEQ multiplex PCR, and its TCRdb copy is limited to in-frame clones, with some not included. The sample yields 110,000 or so clones, approximately 90% seen once. The material sequenced was peripheral blood, taken on day 0 of AZD1222 vaccination. Receptors were obtained from an adult in good health.

The gene calls are TRBV2 and TRBJ2-5, with D perhaps matching TRBD2 (5 bases). The ends were cut back, 7 bases at V and 5 bases at J, with 14 bases in the middle. From germline, CDR1 is SNHLY and CDR2 FYNNEI. This CDR3 contains 13 residues. CDR3 in DNA: TGTGCCAGCAACTGGCGAGGGAGCGAGACCCAGTACTTC. Its protein is CASNWRGSETQYF.

This clone was seen once. The V call is TRBV5-6, the J call TRBJ2-7, with D possibly TRBD1 on 6 matching bases. Between the trimmed V and J ends, which lost 3 bases and 5 bases, there was a span of 18 bases. The CDR3 consists of 15 residues. Germline lookup yields CDR1 SGHDT and CDR2 YYEEEE. CDR3 nucleotide sequence: TGTGCCAGCAGCTGGGACACCGGGACGGGGAACGAGCAGTACTTC. Translated: CASSWDTGTGNEQYF. Full variable domain (outside the CDR3, taken from reference TRBV5-6 and TRBJ2-7): DAGVTQSPTHLIKTRGQQVTLRCSPKSGHDTVSWYQQALGQGPQFIFQYYEEEERQRGNFPDRFSGHQFPNYSSELNVNALLLGDSALYLCASSWDTGTGNEQYFGPGTRLTVT.

CDR3 sequence: CASSQDPGAGYEQYF. The CDR3 DNA follows: TGTGCCAGCAGCCAAGACCCGGGGGCGGGGTACGAGCAGTACTTC. This chain links TRBV3-1 (or the pseudogene TRBV3-2) with TRBJ2-7, with D perhaps assigned TRBD1 or TRBD2 (6 bases each). The V end lost 0 bases, the J end lost 4 bases, and 13 bases lay between the germline ends. Germline V gene sequence: CDR1 LGHDT, CDR2 YNNKEL (reference sequence). This CDR3 has 15 residues.

The J gene is TRBJ1-2, the V gene TRBV5-1; D call uncertain. The CDR3 is 16 amino acids. Germline V gene data show CDR1 as SGHRS and CDR2 as YFSETQ. V lost 0 bases to trimming and J lost 0 bases, with 12 bases between them. The CDR3 loop reads CASSLASAVTNYGYTF. The DNA for the CDR3 is TGCGCCAGCAGCTTGGCCTCTGCGGTGACTAACTATGGCTACACCTTC.

The CDR3 DNA reads TGTGCCAGCAGCCAAGATCAGGGACAGTCGTCCACCGGGGAGCTGTTTTTT. Protein sequence: CASSQDQGQSSTGELFF. The V and J genes are TRBV4-2 and TRBJ2-2; TRBD1 agrees at 7 bases. Germline CDR1 reads LGHNA; CDR2 reads YNFKEQ. Unmatched junction bases numbered 8, after V lost 0 bases and J lost 4 bases. This CDR3 spans 17 amino acids.

The chain has TRBV5-1 and TRBJ2-1, with 12 positions matching TRBD1. Germline lookup yields CDR1 SGHRS and CDR2 YFSETQ. The CDR3 covers 16 residues. V lost 3 bases and J lost 3; bases outside the gene matches: 4. CDR3 sequence: CASSWGTGGGYNEQFF. CDR3 coding DNA: TGCGCCAGCAGCTGGGGGACAGGGGGCGGCTACAATGAGCAGTTCTTC.

In nucleotides, the CDR3 is TGTGCCAGCAGTTACCCTGGGGCGGGGGGCTATGGCTACACCTTC. Encoded protein: CASSYPGAGGYGYTF. This chain links TRBV6-5 with TRBJ1-2, with D maybe TRBD1 (5 bases). Trimming stripped 2 bases from V and 4 bases from J, with 14 bases between. CDR1 is MNHEY and CDR2 is SVGAGI in the germline V gene. The CDR3 length is 15 residues.

This chain uses TRBV4-2 with TRBJ2-7, with TRBD1 as a possible D gene (6 bases). The CDR3 length is 14 residues. Germline values: CDR1 LGHNA, CDR2 YNFKEQ. Trimming removed 4 bases from V and 6 bases from J, with 16 bases in between. The CDR3 is CASSLAGAPTEQYF. CDR3 DNA: TGTGCCAGCAGCCTGGCAGGGGCCCCTACCGAGCAGTACTTC.

The gene calls are TRBV2 and TRBJ2-2; the match to TRBD2 covers 12 bases. There are 18 residues in the CDR3. Germline V CDR1 and CDR2: SNHLY, FYNNEI. V was clipped by 8 bases and J by 5 bases; unmatched bases: 15. CDR3 residues: CASLPGLAGPRGTGELFF. The CDR3 DNA reads as TGTGCCAGCCTCCCGGGACTAGCGGGTCCCCGTGGGACCGGGGAGCTGTTTTTT.

This clone was seen only once. The V and J genes are TRBV2 and TRBJ2-7; a weak D match, TRBD1 (6 bases). This CDR3 spans 15 amino acids. Trimming shortened V by 0 bases and J by 13 bases, and 22 bases separated the two germline ends. The V gene's germline CDR1 is SNHLY and CDR2 FYNNEI. The CDR3: CASSEAQGPFRGLYF. CDR3 DNA: TGTGCCAGCAGTGAAGCACAGGGCCCGTTTCGTGGTCTCTACTTC.

This chain uses TRBV3-1 (or the pseudogene TRBV3-2) with TRBJ2-3, with D possibly TRBD2 on 7 matching bases. V dropped 4 bases and J dropped 6 bases, with 14 bases sitting between them. This CDR3 region has 14 residues. Germline V lookup: CDR1 LGHDT, CDR2 YNNKEL (reference sequence). The CDR3 protein is CASSRGGPTDTQYF. CDR3 in DNA: TGTGCCAGCAGCCGCGGGGGCCCGACGGATACGCAGTATTTT.

V is TRBV11-2 and J is TRBJ2-5; 7 bases match TRBD1. Germline V gene sequence: CDR1 SGHAT, CDR2 FQNNGV. This CDR3 has 13 residues. The V segment lost 5 bases and the J segment 5 bases; nucleotides outside the gene matches: 5. CDR3 sequence: CASSPGGRETQYF. The CDR3, as DNA: TGTGCCAGCAGCCCAGGGGGACGGGAGACCCAGTACTTC.

The chain combines TRBV5-6 with TRBJ2-5; 11 bases map to TRBD2. This CDR3 spans 17 amino acids. Germline CDR1 SGHDT, CDR2 YYEEEE. Germline trimming cut 1 base from V and 6 bases from J; bases unmatched to any gene: 11. The CDR3 here is CASSLLAGGPSTKTQYF. The CDR3 DNA follows: TGTGCCAGCAGCTTGCTAGCGGGAGGCCCATCTACGAAGACCCAGTACTTC. Filled out from reference TRBV5-6 and TRBJ2-5, the complete variable domain reads DAGVTQSPTHLIKTRGQQVTLRCSPKSGHDTVSWYQQALGQGPQFIFQYYEEEERQRGNFPDRFSGHQFPNYSSELNVNALLLGDSALYLCASSLLAGGPSTKTQYFGPGTRLLVL.